This T cell receptor beta chain originates from a study of T-cell reconstitution after alpha-beta-depleted transplantation in children listed by TCRdb under 2016. Background on the whole study: T-cell immune reconstitution after TCRalphabeta/CD19-depleted allogeneic hematopoietic cell transplantation in children was quantitatively tracked in the study by means of TCR repertoire profiling. General findings and caveats noted by the study authors: The apparently early alphabetaT-cell count recovery about two months after transplant was reportedly dependent on only several hundred rapidly expanded clones derived from non-depleted graft cells. The high TCRbeta diversity at day 60 in some patients was ascribed to recipient T cells and intrathymic progenitors that had survived conditioning. Hyperexpanded clone frequencies declined over subsequent months; after one year, T-cell counts and TCRbeta diversity were mostly attributed to newly produced T cells.

Explained via the paper, the treatment or condition label denotes: allogeneic hematopoietic cell transplantation with graft depleted of TCRalphabeta T cells and CD19 B cells. The transplant recipients were children given TCRalphabeta/CD19-depleted allogeneic hematopoietic cell grafts. Preparation of the library involved PCR. Sequencing was carried out with an Illumina HiSeq 2500. Molecular barcoding was employed in the preparation of TCR libraries, with unique molecular identifiers being used to normalize TCRbeta repertoire quantification. TCRdb applied fastp at Q25 and MiXCR to the public reads, then kept only in-frame beta chains. A single entry per CDR3 protein holds the most common genes and DNA from its merged rows. The table for this sample lists about 240,000 distinct CDR3 sequences; over 20% of them were counted only once. Of the sample, about 2.6% falls within the top ten clones. With regard to this clonotype: There is no known antigen for this receptor. Nothing much larger sits one base from this clone, and base qualities are not available.

The germline ends are 15 bases apart after V is trimmed by 6 bases and J by 0 bases. CDR1 and CDR2, per the germline V gene (reference sequence), are DFQATT and SNEGSKA. The CDR3 spans 14 residues, from the cysteine through the phenylalanine. Left in the record is the CDR3 DNA by itself, 42 bases read in frame from the first base. The receptor was isolated from a girl aged 2 to 9 with Fanconi anemia, due to receive a stem cell transplant. The sample here was PBMCs, taken before TCRalphabeta/CD19-depleted stem cell transplant. This sequence uses TRBV20-1 and TRBJ2-7; D gene: possibly TRBD1, on 5 matching bases. CDR3 sequence: CSAVTDRDSYEQYF. Here is the DNA: TGCAGTGCCGTAACAGACAGAGACTCCTACGAGCAGTACTTC.